The next 26 T cell receptor beta chains were all read from a single sample in a study of blood T cell repertoires in COVID-19 (dated by TCRdb to the early 2020s). Libraries were built with the immunoSEQ multiplex PCR assay. TCRdb re-hosts the immuneACCESS table, in-frame sequences only. Its copies lack some clones; in the studies checked, an unresolved V gene accounts for under half of them, and the cause for the rest is not known. The sample table holds hundreds of thousands of clones, of which 85% to 90% were seen once. The ten top clones hold 10% of the sample. Sequenced input: PBMCs or T cells enriched from blood (not recorded which). Receptors were obtained from a woman between 50 and 59 years old who had recovered from COVID-19.

This clone was recorded a few times. V gene TRBV28 combines with J gene TRBJ2-4; the match to TRBD1 covers 8 bases. CDR1 is MDHEN, CDR2 SYDVKM, per germline. V shed 4 bases, J shed 2 bases, and the junction held 7 bases outside the gene matches. The CDR3 runs to 16 residues. The CDR3 reads CASSSRQGYPKNIQYF. DNA for the CDR3: TGTGCCAGCAGTTCCAGACAGGGGTATCCCAAAAACATTCAGTACTTC.

The rearrangement uses TRBV4-1 and TRBJ2-3; D may be TRBD1 (5 bases). The CDR3 has 14 amino acids. V was cut by 1 base and J by 4 bases, with 9 bases left in between. CDR1 and CDR2 (germline): MGHRA, YSYEKL. CDR3 DNA sequence: TGCGCCAGCAGCCAAGCGCCACAGGCAGATACGCAGTATTTT. As protein: CASSQAPQADTQYF.

The genes are TRBV6-5 and TRBJ1-2; D is undetermined. V was pared by 7 bases and J by 7 bases, with 19 bases between. CDR3 length equals 14 residues. Germline V gives CDR1 MNHEY, CDR2 SVGAGI. The CDR3 sequence is CASTDFGRVSGYTF. The CDR3 coding sequence is TGTGCCAGCACCGATTTCGGGAGGGTTTCTGGCTACACCTTC.

This rearrangement joins TRBV10-3 to TRBJ2-5; D may be TRBD1 (6 bases). The V gene's germline CDR1 is ENHRY and CDR2 SYGVKD. The CDR3 loop spans 15 amino acids. Trimming stripped 4 bases from V and 1 base from J, with 13 bases between. CDR3: CAISGEGETQETQYF. CDR3 DNA: TGTGCCATCAGTGGTGAGGGGGAAACCCAAGAGACCCAGTACTTC.

The chain couples TRBV28 to TRBJ1-2; tentatively, D is TRBD1 (6 bases). The CDR3 length is 13 residues. CDR1 and CDR2 from the germline V gene are MDHEN and SYDVKM. V gave up 7 bases and J gave up 2 bases, with 11 bases separating them. The CDR3: CASTLRGNYGYTF. CDR3 nucleotides: TGTGCCAGCACCCTCAGGGGCAACTATGGCTACACCTTC.

The chain couples TRBV7-6 to TRBJ2-6; 9 positions match TRBD1. The CDR3 totals 17 residues. Germline CDR1 reads SGHVS; CDR2 reads FNYEAQ. With 5 bases clipped from V and 1 base from J, the junction kept 6 bases outside the gene matches. CDR3 sequence (DNA): TGTGCCAGCAGCATTGGGACAGGGCGGTCTGGGGCCAACGTCCTGACTTTC. Amino acid sequence: CASSIGTGRSGANVLTF.

The chain has TRBV5-1 and TRBJ1-3, with no clear D. Trimming cost V 0 bases and J 0 bases, with 10 bases left between them. Germline V gene data show CDR1 as SGHRS and CDR2 as YFSETQ. CDR3 length: 16 residues. CDR3 loop: CASSLEISNSGNTIYF. The CDR3 DNA reads TGCGCCAGCAGCTTGGAGATAAGCAACTCTGGAAACACCATATATTTT.

This chain connects TRBV5-1 to TRBJ1-1; D is ambiguous. CDR1 SGHRS and CDR2 YFSETQ come from the germline V gene. The V end lost 3 bases, the J end lost 0 bases, and 18 bases lay between the germline ends. The CDR3 is 17 amino acids. CDR3 bases: TGCGCCAGCAGCTCGCCGGGAGGAATACTTATGAACACTGAAGCTTTCTTT. Residues: CASSSPGGILMNTEAFF.

V and J are TRBV7-9 and TRBJ2-5; 10 bases map to TRBD1. The V gene end was trimmed by 5 bases and the J gene end by 6 bases; junction bases not matched to a gene: 9. Germline CDR1 and CDR2: SEHNR and FQNEAQ (reference sequence). The CDR3 spans 15 residues. This CDR3 is CASSPEGQGSKTQYF. CDR3 DNA: TGTGCCAGCAGCCCCGAGGGACAGGGGTCAAAGACCCAGTACTTC.

The rearrangement joins TRBV4-1 to TRBJ2-6; D perhaps matches TRBD1 (6 bases). This CDR3 comprises 16 residues. In germline, CDR1 is MGHRA, CDR2 YSYEKL. Trimming left V 1 base short and J 1 base short, with 8 bases between. The CDR3 here is CASSQGDRSGANVLTF. The CDR3 nucleotides read TGCGCCAGCAGCCAAGGCGACAGGTCTGGGGCCAACGTCCTGACTTTC.

The J gene is TRBJ1-2, the V gene TRBV24-1; D call uncertain. Germline V lookup: CDR1 KGHDR, CDR2 SFDVKD. The CDR3 contains 14 residues. Trimming shortened V by 1 base and J by 5 bases, and 10 bases separated the two germline ends. The CDR3 DNA sequence: TGTGCCACCAGTGATTTAGAAGCGGGGTATGGCTACACCTTC. Its protein product is CATSDLEAGYGYTF.

This rearrangement joins TRBV5-1 to TRBJ2-2; perhaps TRBD1 as D (7 bases). This CDR3 spans 14 amino acids. CDR1 is SGHRS and CDR2 is YFSETQ in the germline V gene. The V end was cut by 5 bases, the J end by 4 bases, with 12 bases between. CDR3 region: CASSSQGGTGELFF. The CDR3 nucleotides read TGCGCCAGCAGTTCCCAGGGGGGCACCGGGGAGCTGTTTTTT.

CDR3 sequence: CASSSSSGNTIYF. The CDR3 coding sequence is TGCGCCAGCAGCTCCTCCTCTGGAAACACCATATATTTT. The V and J genes are TRBV5-1 and TRBJ1-3; D ambiguous. Between the trimmed V and J ends, which lost 3 bases and 0 bases, there was a span of 4 bases. The CDR3 is made up of 13 amino acids. The germline V gene has CDR1 SGHRS and CDR2 YFSETQ.

The chain combines TRBV27 with TRBJ2-2; a possible D gene is TRBD1 (6 bases). Trimming removed 7 bases from V and 7 bases from J, with 22 bases in between. The CDR3 totals 16 residues. Per germline, CDR1 MNHEY and CDR2 SMNVEV (reference sequence). The CDR3 coding sequence is TGTGCCAGCACTCTAAGGCAGGGGACGGTAGACGGGGAGCTGTTTTTT. Translating it yields CASTLRQGTVDGELFF.

The chain combines TRBV7-9 with TRBJ2-1; possible D gene TRBD2, 5 bases. Trimming pared 4 bases from V and 5 bases from J, leaving 27 bases between. CDR1 is SEHNR and CDR2 is FQNEAQ in the germline V gene (reference sequence). The CDR3 runs 19 residues. The CDR3 DNA sequence: TGTGCCAGCAGCTCCCCGGCGGTTTTAAGCGGTGGGTATGACAATGAGCAGTTCTTC. Its protein product is CASSSPAVLSGGYDNEQFF. The full variable domain, in which reference TRBV7-9 and TRBJ2-1 provide the parts outside the CDR3, is DTGVSQNPRHKITKRGQNVTFRCDPISEHNRLYWYRQTLGQGPEFLTYFQNEAQLEKSRLLSDRFSAERPKGSFSTLEIQRTEQGDSAMYLCASSSPAVLSGGYDNEQFFGPGTRLTVL.

As concerns this clone: This may arise from a read error, as a much more abundant clone is one base away. V gene TRBV2 combines with J gene TRBJ1-2; D call uncertain. Germline V lookup: CDR1 SNHLY, CDR2 FYNNEI. Trimming removed 7 bases from V and 1 base from J, with 4 bases in between. CDR3 length equals 11 residues. As DNA, the CDR3 is TGTGCCAGCACCCTTAACTATGGCTACACCTTC. This translates into CASTLNYGYTF.

J is TRBJ1-2 and V is TRBV2; maybe TRBD1 (6 bases). Per the germline V gene, CDR1 is SNHLY and CDR2 is FYNNEI. The ends were cut back, 8 bases at V and 8 bases at J, with 18 bases in the middle. The CDR3 covers 13 residues. The CDR3 DNA sequence: TGTGCCAGCGGTATTCCGGGGGGCTTCGGCTACACCTTC. Translating it yields CASGIPGGFGYTF.

The CDR3 region is CASRPTGGKTGELFF. The CDR3 DNA sequence: TGTGCCAGCAGGCCGACAGGGGGCAAGACCGGGGAGCTGTTTTTT. The rearrangement joins TRBV6-5 to TRBJ2-2; TRBD1 matches 10 bases. J gave up 5 bases and V 6 bases, and 6 bases lay outside the gene matches. This CDR3 has 15 residues. Germline CDR1 MNHEY, CDR2 SVGAGI.

V is TRBV19 and J is TRBJ2-3; 7 bases are shared with TRBD2. With 6 bases clipped from V and 6 bases from J, the junction kept 6 bases outside the gene matches. Germline V gene sequence: CDR1 LNHDA, CDR2 SQIVND (reference sequence). This CDR3 is 13 amino acids long. In DNA form, the CDR3 reads TGTGCCAGTAGCCCGGGAGCGGGGGATACGCAGTATTTT. It translates to CASSPGAGDTQYF.

The gene calls are TRBV29-1 and TRBJ2-5; a weak D match, TRBD1 (5 bases). CDR1 is SQVTM, CDR2 ANQGSEA, per germline. The V end lost 7 bases, the J end lost 5 bases, and 14 bases lay between the germline ends. This CDR3 has 12 amino acids. The CDR3 bases are TGCAGCGCCGAAGGGGTGGGGGAGACCCAGTACTTC. Protein: CSAEGVGETQYF.

This clone appeared a single time. One end of the junction does not line up with germline, which may come from a read error. The chain has TRBV28 and TRBJ1-1; D is possibly TRBD1 (6 bases). The CDR3 length is 17 residues. Germline CDR1 is MDHEN and CDR2 is SYDVKM. Written as DNA, the CDR3 is TGTGCCAGCACTCTTAGCCAGGGGCTCTACGGGAACGCTGAAGCTTTCTTT. It yields the protein CASTLSQGLYGNAEAFF.

CDR3 in DNA: TGTGCCAGCAGTTACTCGGCCAATCAGCCCCAGCATTTT. This codes for CASSYSANQPQHF. V gene TRBV6-5 combines with J gene TRBJ1-5; D ambiguous. Germline V gene data show CDR1 as MNHEY and CDR2 as SVGAGI. The CDR3 loop spans 13 amino acids. Trimming shortened V by 0 bases and J by 3 bases, and 3 bases separated the two germline ends.

This chain links TRBV30 with TRBJ2-4; D gene ambiguous. CDR3 length equals 11 residues. The V gene's germline CDR1 is GTSNPN and CDR2 SVGIG (reference sequence). Trimming shortened V by 7 bases and J by 0 bases, and 4 bases separated the two germline ends. This CDR3 reads CASGAKNIQYF. The CDR3 coding sequence is TGTGCCTCCGGAGCCAAAAACATTCAGTACTTC.

J is TRBJ1-1 and V is TRBV5-6, with D possibly TRBD1 on 6 matching bases. Trimming removed 2 bases from V and 2 bases from J, with 10 bases in between. The CDR3 has 14 amino acids. CDR1 and CDR2 (germline): SGHDT, YYEEEE. The CDR3: CASSLGQPNTEAFF. The CDR3 nucleotides are TGTGCCAGCAGCTTAGGACAGCCTAACACTGAAGCTTTCTTT. The full variable domain, its missing parts supplied by reference TRBV5-6 and TRBJ1-1, is DAGVTQSPTHLIKTRGQQVTLRCSPKSGHDTVSWYQQALGQGPQFIFQYYEEEERQRGNFPDRFSGHQFPNYSSELNVNALLLGDSALYLCASSLGQPNTEAFFGQGTRLTVV.

The gene calls are TRBV9 and TRBJ2-5, with 8 nucleotides matching TRBD2. Germline CDR1 reads SGDLS; CDR2 reads YYNGEE. The length of the CDR3 is 14 residues. Trimming removed 4 bases from V and 3 bases from J; junction bases left unmatched: 5. CDR3 nucleotide sequence: TGTGCCAGCAGCCTAGGACTAGCCAAAGAGACCCAGTACTTC. Its translation is CASSLGLAKETQYF.

The CDR3 nucleotides are TGTGCCCGATGGACAGGGTCGAGGACTGAAGCTTTCTTT. Amino acids: CARWTGSRTEAFF. The gene calls are TRBV2 and TRBJ1-1; 8 bases align to TRBD1. CDR1 is SNHLY and CDR2 is FYNNEI in the germline V gene. With 11 bases clipped from V and 5 bases from J, the junction kept 10 bases outside the gene matches. The CDR3 loop spans 13 amino acids.